Reported below is one TCR beta chain. The record originates from a study of blood T cells in healthy people across ages. A second about 6 to 12 cycle PCR used barcoded and J-beta primers. The template-switch adaptor, which had 12 random nucleotides, put a tag on each cDNA molecule. TCRdb reanalysed the 5' RACE reads using MiXCR and keeps one entry per CDR3 protein. The sample yields some 1,800,000 distinct CDR3 sequences, around 42% seen once. The sequencing input was blood. The TCR sequence derives from a human donor in good health.

For the CDR3, the DNA is TGTGCCAGCAGCTTGAGGTCGGAGTTCCCCTACGAGCAGTACTTC. It translates to CASSLRSEFPYEQYF. The chain recombines TRBV7-2 with TRBJ2-7, with unresolved D. The germline gives CDR1 SGHTA, CDR2 FQGNSA. Between the trimmed V and J ends, which lost 3 bases and 2 bases, there was a span of 14 bases. The CDR3 extends over 15 amino acids.